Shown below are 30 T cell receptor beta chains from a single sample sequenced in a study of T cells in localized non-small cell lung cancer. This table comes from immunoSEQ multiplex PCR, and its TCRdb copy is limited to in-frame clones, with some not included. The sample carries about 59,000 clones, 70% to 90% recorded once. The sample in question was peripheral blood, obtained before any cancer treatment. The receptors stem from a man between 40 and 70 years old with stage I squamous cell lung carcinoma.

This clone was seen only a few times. DNA of the CDR3: TGCGCCAGCAGTGGCCTGGGCAGCGAGCAGTACTTC. It specifies CASSGLGSEQYF. V and J are TRBV10-1 and TRBJ2-7; D not certain. The germline gives CDR1 WNHNN, CDR2 SYGVQD (reference sequence). V lost 4 bases, J lost 6 bases, and 10 bases lay in between. The CDR3 loop spans 12 amino acids.

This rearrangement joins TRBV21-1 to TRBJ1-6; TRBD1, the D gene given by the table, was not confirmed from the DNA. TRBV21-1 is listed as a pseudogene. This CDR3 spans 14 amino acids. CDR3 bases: TGTGCCAGCAGATTACAGGGGGATAATTCACCCCTCCACTTT. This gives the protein CASRLQGDNSPLHF.

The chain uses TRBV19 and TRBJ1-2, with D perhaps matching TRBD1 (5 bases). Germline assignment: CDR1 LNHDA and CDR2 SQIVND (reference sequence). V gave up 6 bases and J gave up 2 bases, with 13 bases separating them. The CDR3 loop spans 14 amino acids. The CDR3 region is CASRAAGLNYGYTF. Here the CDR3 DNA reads TGTGCCAGTAGGGCAGCGGGGCTGAACTATGGCTACACCTTC.

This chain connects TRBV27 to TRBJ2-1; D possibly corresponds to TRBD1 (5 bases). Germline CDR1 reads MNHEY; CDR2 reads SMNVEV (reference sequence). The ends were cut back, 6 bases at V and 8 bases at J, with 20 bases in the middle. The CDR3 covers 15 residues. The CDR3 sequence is CASSPQGQPVDEQFF. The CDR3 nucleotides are TGTGCCAGCAGCCCCCAGGGCCAGCCAGTGGATGAGCAGTTCTTC.

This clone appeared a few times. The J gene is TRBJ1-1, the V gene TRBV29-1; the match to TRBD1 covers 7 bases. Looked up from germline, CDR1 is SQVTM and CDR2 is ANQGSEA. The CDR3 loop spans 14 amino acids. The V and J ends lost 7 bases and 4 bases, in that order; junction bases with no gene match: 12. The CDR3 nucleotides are TGCAGCGCCCCTCCAGGGGGGGGGAGCACTGAAGCTTTCTTT. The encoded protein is CSAPPGGGSTEAFF.

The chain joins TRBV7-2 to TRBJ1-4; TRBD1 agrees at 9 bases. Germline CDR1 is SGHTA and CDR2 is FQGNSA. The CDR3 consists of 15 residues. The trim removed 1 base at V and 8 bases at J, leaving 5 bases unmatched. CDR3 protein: CASSLDRGLGEKLFF. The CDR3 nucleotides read TGTGCCAGCAGCTTAGACAGGGGGCTAGGGGAAAAACTGTTTTTT.

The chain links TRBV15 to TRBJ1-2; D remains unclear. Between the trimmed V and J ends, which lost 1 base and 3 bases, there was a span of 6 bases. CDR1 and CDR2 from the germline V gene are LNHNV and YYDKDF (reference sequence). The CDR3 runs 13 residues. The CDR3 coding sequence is TGTGCCACCAGCAGAGCCGCCGACTATGGCTACACCTTC. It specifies CATSRAADYGYTF.

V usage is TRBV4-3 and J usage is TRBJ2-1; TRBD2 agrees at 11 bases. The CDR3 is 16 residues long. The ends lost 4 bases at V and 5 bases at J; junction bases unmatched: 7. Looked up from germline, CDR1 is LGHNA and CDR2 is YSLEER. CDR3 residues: CASSPASGGINNEQFF. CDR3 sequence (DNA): TGCGCCAGCAGCCCCGCTAGCGGGGGGATTAACAATGAGCAGTTCTTC.

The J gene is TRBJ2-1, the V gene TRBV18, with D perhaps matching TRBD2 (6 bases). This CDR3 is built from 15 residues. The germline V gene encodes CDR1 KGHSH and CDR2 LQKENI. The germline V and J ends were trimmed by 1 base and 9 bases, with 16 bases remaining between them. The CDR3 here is CASSPRRVTNGEQFF. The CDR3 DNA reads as TGTGCCAGCTCACCACGGAGGGTGACTAACGGTGAGCAGTTCTTC.

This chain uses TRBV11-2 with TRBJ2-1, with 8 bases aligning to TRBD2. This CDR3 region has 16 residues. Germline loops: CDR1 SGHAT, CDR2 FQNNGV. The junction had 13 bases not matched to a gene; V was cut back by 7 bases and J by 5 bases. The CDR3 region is CASTPPGGLTHNEQFF. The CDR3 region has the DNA TGTGCCAGCACCCCCCCGGGGGGGCTGACCCACAATGAGCAGTTCTTC.

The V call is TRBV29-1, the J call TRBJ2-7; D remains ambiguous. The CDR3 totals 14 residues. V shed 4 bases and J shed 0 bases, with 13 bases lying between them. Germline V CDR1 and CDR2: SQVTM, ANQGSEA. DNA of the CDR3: TGCAGCGTTGTATCCGGCGGATTCTCCTACGAGCAGTACTTC. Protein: CSVVSGGFSYEQYF.

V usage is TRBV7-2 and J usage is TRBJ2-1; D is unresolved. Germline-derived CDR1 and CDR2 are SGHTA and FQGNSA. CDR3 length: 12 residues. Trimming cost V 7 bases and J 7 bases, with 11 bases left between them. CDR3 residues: CASNRFGNEQFF. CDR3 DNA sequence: TGTGCCAGCAACAGATTTGGGAATGAGCAGTTCTTC.

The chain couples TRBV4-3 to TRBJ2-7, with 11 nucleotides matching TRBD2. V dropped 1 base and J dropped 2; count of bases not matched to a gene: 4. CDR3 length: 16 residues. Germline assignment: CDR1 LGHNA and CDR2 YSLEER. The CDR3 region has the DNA TGCGCCAGCAGCCAAGTGACTAGCGGGGTAGCCTACGAGCAGTACTTC. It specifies CASSQVTSGVAYEQYF.

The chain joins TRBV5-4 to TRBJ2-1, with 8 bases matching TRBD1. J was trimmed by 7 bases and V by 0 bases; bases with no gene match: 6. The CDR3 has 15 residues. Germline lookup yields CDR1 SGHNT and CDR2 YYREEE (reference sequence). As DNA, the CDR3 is TGTGCCAGCAGCTTGGATCCAGGGGGCCTAAATGAGCAGTTCTTC. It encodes CASSLDPGGLNEQFF. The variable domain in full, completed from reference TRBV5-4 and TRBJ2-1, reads ETGVTQSPTHLIKTRGQQVTLRCSSQSGHNTVSWYQQALGQGPQFIFQYYREEENGRGNFPPRFSGLQFPNYSSELNVNALELDDSALYLCASSLDPGGLNEQFFGPGTRLTVL.

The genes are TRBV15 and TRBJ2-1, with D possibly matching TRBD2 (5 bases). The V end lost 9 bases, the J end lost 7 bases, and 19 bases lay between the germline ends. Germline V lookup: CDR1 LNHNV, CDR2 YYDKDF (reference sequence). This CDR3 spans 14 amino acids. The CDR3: CATSPARASNEQFF. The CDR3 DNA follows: TGTGCCACTTCCCCAGCGCGGGCCTCAAATGAGCAGTTCTTC.

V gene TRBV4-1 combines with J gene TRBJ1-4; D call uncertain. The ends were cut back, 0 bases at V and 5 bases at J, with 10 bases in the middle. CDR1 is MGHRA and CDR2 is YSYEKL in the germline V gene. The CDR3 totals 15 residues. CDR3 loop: CASSQDQRENEKLFF. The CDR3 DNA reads TGCGCCAGCAGCCAAGATCAGCGGGAAAATGAAAAACTGTTTTTT.

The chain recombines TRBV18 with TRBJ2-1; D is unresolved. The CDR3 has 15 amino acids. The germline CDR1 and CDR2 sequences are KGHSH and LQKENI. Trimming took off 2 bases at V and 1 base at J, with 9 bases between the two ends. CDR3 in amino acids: CASSPNVGSYNEQFF. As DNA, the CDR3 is TGTGCCAGCTCACCAAATGTAGGATCCTACAATGAGCAGTTCTTC.

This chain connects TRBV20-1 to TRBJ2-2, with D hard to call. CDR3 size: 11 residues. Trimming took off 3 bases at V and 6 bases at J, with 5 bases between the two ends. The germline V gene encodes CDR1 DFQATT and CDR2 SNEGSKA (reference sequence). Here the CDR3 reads CSASMAGELFF. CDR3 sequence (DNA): TGCAGTGCTAGTATGGCCGGGGAGCTGTTTTTT.

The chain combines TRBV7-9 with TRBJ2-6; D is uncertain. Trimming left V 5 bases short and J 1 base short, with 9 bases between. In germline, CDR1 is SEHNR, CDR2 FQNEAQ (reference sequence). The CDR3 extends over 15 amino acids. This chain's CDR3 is CASSPQTSGANVLTF. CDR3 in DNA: TGTGCCAGCAGCCCGCAGACGTCTGGGGCCAACGTCCTGACTTTC.

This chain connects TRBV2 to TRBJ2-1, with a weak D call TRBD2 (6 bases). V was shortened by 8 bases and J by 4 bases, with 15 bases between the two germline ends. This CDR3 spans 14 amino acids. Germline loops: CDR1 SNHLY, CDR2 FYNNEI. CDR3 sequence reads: CASAPGLSYNEQFF. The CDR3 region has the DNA TGTGCCAGCGCTCCGGGACTCTCTTACAATGAGCAGTTCTTC.

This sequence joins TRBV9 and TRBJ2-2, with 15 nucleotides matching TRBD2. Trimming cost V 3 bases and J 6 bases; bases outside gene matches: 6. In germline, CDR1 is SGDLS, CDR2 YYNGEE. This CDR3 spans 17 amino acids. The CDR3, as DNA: TGTGCCAGCAGCGGGACTAGCGGGAGGGCCAATGCCGGGGAGCTGTTTTTT. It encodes CASSGTSGRANAGELFF.

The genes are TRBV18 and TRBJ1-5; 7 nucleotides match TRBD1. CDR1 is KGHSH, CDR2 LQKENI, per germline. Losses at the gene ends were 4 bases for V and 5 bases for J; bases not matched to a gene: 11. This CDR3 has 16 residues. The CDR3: CASSHAVGTVDQPQHF. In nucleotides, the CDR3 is TGTGCCAGCTCACATGCGGTCGGGACAGTAGATCAGCCCCAGCATTTT.

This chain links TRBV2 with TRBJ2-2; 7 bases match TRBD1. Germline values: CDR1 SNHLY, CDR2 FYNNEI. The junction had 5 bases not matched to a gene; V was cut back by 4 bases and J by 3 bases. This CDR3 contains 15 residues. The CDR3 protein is CASSGNRGDTGELFF. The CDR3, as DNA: TGTGCCAGCAGTGGTAACAGGGGTGACACCGGGGAGCTGTTTTTT.

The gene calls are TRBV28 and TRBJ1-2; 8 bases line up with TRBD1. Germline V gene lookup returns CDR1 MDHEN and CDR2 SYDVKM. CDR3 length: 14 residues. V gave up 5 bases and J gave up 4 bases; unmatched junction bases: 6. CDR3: CASSPPTGGYGYTF. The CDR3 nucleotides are TGTGCCAGCAGTCCTCCTACAGGGGGCTATGGCTACACCTTC.

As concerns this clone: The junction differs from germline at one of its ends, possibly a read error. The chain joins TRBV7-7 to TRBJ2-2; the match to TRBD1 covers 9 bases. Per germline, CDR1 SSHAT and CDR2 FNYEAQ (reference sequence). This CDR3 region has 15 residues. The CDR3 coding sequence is TGTGCTAGCAGCCCTCGGACAGGGGTCACCGGGGAGCTGTTTTTT. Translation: CASSPRTGVTGELFF. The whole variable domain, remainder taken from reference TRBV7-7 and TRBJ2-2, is GAGVSQSPRYKVTKRGQDVTLRCDPISSHATLYWYQQALGQGPEFLTYFNYEAQPDKSGLPSDRFSAERPEGSISTLTIQRTEQRDSAMYRCASSPRTGVTGELFFGEGSRLTVL.

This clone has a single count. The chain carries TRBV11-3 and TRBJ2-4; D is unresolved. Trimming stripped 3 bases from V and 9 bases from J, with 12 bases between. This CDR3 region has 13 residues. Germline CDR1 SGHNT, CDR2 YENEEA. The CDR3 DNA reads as TGTGCCAGCAGCTTCCAGCCTATAAGCATTCAGTACTTC. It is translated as CASSFQPISIQYF.

In nucleotides, the CDR3 is TGTGCCATCAACGGGGCCAACCAAGAGACCCAGTACTTC. Protein sequence: CAINGANQETQYF. The chain joins TRBV10-3 to TRBJ2-5; the D gene could be TRBD1 or TRBD2 (5 bases each). The CDR3 is made up of 13 amino acids. Germline V gene lookup returns CDR1 ENHRY and CDR2 SYGVKD. The V end lost 7 bases, the J end lost 0 bases, and 9 bases lay between the germline ends.

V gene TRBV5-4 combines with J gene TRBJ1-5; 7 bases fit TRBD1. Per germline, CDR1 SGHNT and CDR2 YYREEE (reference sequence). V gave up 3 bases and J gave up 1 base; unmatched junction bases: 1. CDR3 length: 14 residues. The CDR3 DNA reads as TGTGCCAGCAGCTCGACAGGGAGCAATCAGCCCCAGCATTTT. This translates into CASSSTGSNQPQHF. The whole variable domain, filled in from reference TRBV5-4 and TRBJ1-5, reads ETGVTQSPTHLIKTRGQQVTLRCSSQSGHNTVSWYQQALGQGPQFIFQYYREEENGRGNFPPRFSGLQFPNYSSELNVNALELDDSALYLCASSSTGSNQPQHFGDGTRLSIL.

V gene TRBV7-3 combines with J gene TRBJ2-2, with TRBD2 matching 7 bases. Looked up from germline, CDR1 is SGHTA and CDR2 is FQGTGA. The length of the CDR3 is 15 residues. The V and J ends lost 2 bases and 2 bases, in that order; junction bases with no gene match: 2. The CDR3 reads CASSLRGSNTGELFF. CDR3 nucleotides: TGTGCCAGCAGCTTACGCGGGAGTAACACCGGGGAGCTGTTTTTT.

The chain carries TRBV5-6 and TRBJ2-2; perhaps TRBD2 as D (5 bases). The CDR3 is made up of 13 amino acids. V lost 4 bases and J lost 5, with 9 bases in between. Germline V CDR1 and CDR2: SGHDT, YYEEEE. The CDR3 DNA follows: TGTGCCAGCAGCCTTTCGGGGACCGGGGAGCTGTTTTTT. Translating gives CASSLSGTGELFF.